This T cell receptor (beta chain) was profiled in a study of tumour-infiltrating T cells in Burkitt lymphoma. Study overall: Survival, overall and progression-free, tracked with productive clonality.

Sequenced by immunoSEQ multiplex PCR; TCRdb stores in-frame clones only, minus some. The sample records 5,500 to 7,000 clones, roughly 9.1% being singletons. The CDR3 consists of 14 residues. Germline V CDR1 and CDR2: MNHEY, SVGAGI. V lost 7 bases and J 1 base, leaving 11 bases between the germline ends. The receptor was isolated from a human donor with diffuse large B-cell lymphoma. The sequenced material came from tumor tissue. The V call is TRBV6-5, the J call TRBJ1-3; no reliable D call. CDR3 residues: CASKPVGSGNTIYF. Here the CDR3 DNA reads TGTGCCAGCAAACCAGTCGGGTCTGGAAACACCATATATTTT.